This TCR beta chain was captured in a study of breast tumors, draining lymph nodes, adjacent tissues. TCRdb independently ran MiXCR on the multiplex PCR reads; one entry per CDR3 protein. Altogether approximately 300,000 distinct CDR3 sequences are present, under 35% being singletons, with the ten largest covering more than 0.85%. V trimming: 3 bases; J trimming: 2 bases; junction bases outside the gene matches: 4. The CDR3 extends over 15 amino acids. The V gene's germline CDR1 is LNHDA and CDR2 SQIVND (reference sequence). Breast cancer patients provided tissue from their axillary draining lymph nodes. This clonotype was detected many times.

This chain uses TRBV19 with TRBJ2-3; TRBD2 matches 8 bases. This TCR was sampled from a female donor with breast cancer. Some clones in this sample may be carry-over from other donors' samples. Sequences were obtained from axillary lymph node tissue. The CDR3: CASSIRAGATDTQYF. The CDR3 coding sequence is TGTGCCAGTAGTATCCGAGCGGGAGCCACAGATACGCAGTATTTT.